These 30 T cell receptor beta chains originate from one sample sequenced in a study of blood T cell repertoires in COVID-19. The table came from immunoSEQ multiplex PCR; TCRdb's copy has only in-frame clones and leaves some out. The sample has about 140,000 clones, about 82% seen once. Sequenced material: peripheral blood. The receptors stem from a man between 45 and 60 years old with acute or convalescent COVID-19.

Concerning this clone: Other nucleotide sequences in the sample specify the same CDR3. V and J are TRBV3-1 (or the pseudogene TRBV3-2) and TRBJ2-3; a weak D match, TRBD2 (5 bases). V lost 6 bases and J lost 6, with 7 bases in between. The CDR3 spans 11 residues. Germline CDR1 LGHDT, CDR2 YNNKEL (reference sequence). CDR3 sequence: CASSRGDTQYF. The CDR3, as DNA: TGTGCCAGCAGTAGAGGGGATACGCAGTATTTT.

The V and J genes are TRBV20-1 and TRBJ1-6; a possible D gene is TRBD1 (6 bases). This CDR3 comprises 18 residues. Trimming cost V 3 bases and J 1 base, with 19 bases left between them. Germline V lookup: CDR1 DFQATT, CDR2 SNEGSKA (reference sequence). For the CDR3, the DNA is TGCAGTGCTAGTGTCGTGACAGATACAGGGTCCTATAATTCACCCCTCCACTTT. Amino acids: CSASVVTDTGSYNSPLHF.

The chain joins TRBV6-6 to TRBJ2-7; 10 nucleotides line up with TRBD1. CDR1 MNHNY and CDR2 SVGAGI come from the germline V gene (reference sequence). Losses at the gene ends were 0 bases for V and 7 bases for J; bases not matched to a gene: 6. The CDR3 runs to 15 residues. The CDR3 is CASSYSGTGVGEQYF. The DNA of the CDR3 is TGTGCCAGCAGTTACTCGGGGACAGGGGTGGGGGAGCAGTACTTC.

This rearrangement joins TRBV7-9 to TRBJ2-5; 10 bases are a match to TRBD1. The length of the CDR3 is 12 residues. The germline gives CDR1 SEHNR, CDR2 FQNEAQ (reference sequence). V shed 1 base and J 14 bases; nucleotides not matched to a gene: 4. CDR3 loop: CASSLGDRGRYF. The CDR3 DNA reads TGTGCCAGCAGCTTAGGGGACAGGGGTCGATACTTC.

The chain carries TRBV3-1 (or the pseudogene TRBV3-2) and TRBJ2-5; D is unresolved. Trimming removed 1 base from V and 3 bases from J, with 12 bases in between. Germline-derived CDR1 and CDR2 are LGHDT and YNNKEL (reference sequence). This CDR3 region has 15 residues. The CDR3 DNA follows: TGTGCCAGCAGCCAAGCCTTGGGCCAGAAAGAGACCCAGTACTTC. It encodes CASSQALGQKETQYF.

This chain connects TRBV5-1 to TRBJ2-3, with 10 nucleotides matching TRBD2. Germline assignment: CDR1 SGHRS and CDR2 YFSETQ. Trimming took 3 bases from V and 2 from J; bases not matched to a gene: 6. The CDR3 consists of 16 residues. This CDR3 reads CASSYHSGGITDTQYF. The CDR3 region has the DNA TGCGCCAGCAGCTACCATAGCGGGGGGATCACAGATACGCAGTATTTT.

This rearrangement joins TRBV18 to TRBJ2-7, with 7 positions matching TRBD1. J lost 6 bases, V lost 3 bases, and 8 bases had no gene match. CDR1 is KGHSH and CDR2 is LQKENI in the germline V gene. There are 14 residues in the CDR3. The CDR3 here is CASSPNRQGGEQYF. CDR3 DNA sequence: TGTGCCAGCTCACCTAACCGACAGGGCGGCGAGCAGTACTTC.

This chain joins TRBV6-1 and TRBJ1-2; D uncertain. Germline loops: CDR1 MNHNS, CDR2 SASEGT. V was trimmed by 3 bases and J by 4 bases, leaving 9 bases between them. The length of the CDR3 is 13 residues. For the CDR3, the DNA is TGTGCCAGCAGTGATAGTCCTCTCTATGGCTACACCTTC. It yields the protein CASSDSPLYGYTF.

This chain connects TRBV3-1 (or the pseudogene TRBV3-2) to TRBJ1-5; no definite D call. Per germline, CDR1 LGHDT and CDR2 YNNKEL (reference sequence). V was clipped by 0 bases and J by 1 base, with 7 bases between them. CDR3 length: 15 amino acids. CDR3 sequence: CASSQDHGSNQPQHF. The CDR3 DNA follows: TGTGCCAGCAGCCAAGATCACGGGAGCAATCAGCCCCAGCATTTT.

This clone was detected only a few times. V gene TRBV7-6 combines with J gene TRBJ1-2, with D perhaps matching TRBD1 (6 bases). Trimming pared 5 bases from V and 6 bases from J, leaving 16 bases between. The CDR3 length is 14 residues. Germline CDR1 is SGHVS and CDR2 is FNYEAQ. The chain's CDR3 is CASSQRQARDGYTF. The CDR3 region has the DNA TGTGCCAGCAGCCAAAGACAGGCGAGGGATGGCTACACCTTC.

CDR3 coding DNA: TGTGCCACCAGTTCCCAACTCACGGATGAAAAACTGTTTTTT. Translating gives CATSSQLTDEKLFF. The chain recombines TRBV15 with TRBJ1-4; D is uncertain. Per the germline V gene, CDR1 is LNHNV and CDR2 is YYDKDF (reference sequence). The CDR3 is 14 residues long. V was shortened by 6 bases and J by 6 bases, with 14 bases between the two germline ends.

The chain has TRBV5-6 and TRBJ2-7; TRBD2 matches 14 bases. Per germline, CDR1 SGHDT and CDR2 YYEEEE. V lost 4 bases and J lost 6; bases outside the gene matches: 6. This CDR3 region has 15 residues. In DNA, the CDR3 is TGTGCCAGCAGCGTGACTAGCGGGGGGGCAAGCGAGCAGTACTTC. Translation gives CASSVTSGGASEQYF.

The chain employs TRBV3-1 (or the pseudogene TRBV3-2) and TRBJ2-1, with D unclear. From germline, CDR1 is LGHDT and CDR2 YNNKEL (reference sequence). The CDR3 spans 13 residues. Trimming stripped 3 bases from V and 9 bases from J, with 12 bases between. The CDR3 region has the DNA TGTGCCAGCAGCCAGGGCAGGTATGGTGAGCAGTTCTTC. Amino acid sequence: CASSQGRYGEQFF.

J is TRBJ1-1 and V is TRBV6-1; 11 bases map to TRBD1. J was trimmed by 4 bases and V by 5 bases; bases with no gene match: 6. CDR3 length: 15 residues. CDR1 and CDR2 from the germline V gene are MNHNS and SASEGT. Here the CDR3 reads CASSRDRGELTEAFF. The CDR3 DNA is TGTGCCAGCAGTAGGGACAGGGGGGAACTCACTGAAGCTTTCTTT.

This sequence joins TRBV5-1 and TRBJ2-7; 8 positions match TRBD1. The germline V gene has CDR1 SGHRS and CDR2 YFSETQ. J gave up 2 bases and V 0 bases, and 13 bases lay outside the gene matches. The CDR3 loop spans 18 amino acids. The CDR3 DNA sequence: TGCGCCAGCAGCTTGGGTCCACACCTTGGACAGGGAACCTACGAGCAGTACTTC. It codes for CASSLGPHLGQGTYEQYF. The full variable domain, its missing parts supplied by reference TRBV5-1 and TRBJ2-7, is KAGVTQTPRYLIKTRGQQVTLSCSPISGHRSVSWYQQTPGQGLQFLFEYFSETQRNKGNFPGRFSGRQFSNSRSEMNVSTLELGDSALYLCASSLGPHLGQGTYEQYFGPGTRLTVT.

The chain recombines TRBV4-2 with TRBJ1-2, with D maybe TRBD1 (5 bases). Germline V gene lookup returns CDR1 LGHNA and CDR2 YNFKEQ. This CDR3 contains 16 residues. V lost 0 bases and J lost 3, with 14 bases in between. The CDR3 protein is CASSQDPKGRDYGYTF. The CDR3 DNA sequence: TGTGCCAGCAGCCAAGATCCGAAGGGGCGCGACTATGGCTACACCTTC.

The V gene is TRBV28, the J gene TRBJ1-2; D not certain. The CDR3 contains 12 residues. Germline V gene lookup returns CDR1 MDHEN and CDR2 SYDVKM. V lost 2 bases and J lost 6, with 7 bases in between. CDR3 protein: CASSLLDDGYTF. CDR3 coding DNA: TGTGCCAGCAGTTTACTAGACGATGGCTACACCTTC.

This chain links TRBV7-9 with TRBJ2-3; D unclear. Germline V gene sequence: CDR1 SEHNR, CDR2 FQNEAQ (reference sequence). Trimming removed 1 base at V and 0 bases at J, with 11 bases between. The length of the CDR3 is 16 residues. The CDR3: CASSLVGTGSTDTQYF. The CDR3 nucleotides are TGTGCCAGCAGCTTAGTGGGTACGGGTAGCACAGATACGCAGTATTTT.

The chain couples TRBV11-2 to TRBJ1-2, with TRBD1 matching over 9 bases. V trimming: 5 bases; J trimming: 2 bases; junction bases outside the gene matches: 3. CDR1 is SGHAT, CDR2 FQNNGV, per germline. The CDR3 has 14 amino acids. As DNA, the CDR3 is TGTGCCAGCAGCATCGGGACAGGGAACTATGGCTACACCTTC. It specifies CASSIGTGNYGYTF.

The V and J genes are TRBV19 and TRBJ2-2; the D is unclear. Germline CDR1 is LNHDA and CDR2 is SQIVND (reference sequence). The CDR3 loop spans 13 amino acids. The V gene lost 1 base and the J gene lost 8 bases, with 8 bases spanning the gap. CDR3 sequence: CASSIATGGELFF. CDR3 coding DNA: TGTGCCAGTAGTATAGCGACCGGGGGGGAGCTGTTTTTT.

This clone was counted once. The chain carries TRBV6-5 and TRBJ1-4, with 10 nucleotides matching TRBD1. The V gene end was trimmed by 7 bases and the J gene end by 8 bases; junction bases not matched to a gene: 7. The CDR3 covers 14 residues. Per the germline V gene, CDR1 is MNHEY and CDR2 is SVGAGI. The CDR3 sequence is CASTHRDRGEKLFF. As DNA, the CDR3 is TGTGCCAGCACACACCGGGACAGGGGCGAAAAACTGTTTTTT.

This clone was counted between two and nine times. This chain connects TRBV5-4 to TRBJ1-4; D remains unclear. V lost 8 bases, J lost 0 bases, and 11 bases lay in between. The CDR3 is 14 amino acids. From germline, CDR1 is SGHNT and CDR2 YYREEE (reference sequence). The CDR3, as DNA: TGTGCCAGTAAAGAAGGAGCAACTAATGAAAAACTGTTTTTT. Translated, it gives CASKEGATNEKLFF.

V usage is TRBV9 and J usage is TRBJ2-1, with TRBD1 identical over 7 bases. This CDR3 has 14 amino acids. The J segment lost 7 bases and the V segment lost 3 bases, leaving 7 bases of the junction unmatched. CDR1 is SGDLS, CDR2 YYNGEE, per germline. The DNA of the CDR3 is TGTGCCAGCAGCGCCGAACAGGGGTTGAATGAGCAGTTCTTC. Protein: CASSAEQGLNEQFF. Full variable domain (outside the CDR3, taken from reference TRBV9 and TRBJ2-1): DSGVTQTPKHLITATGQRVTLRCSPRSGDLSVYWYQQSLDQGLQFLIQYYNGEERAKGNILERFSAQQFPDLHSELNLSSLELGDSALYFCASSAEQGLNEQFFGPGTRLTVL.

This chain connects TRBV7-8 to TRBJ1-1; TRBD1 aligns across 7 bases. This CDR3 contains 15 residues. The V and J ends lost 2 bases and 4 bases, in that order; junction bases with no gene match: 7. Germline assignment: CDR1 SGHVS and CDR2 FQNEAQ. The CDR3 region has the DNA TGTGCCAGCAGCTTAAGAGGGGGCGATTCCACTGAAGCTTTCTTT. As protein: CASSLRGGDSTEAFF.

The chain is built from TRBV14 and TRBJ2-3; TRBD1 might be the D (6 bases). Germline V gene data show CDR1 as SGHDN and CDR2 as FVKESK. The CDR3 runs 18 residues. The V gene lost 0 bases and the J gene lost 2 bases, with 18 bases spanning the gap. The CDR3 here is CASSQDEVKGVPTDTQYF. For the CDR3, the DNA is TGTGCCAGCAGCCAAGATGAGGTAAAGGGGGTCCCCACAGATACGCAGTATTTT.

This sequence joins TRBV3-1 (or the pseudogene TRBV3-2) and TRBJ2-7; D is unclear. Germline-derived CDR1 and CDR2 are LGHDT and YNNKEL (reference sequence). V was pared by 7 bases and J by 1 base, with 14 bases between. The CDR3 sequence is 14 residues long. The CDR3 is CASTHDSGSYEQYF. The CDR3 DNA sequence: TGTGCCAGCACCCATGATTCGGGTTCCTACGAGCAGTACTTC.

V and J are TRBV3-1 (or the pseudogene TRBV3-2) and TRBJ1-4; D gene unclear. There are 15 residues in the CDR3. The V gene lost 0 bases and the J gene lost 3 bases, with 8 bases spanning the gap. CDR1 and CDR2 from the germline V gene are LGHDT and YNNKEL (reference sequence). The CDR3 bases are TGTGCCAGCAGCCAAGATGCGGTAGCTAATGAAAAACTGTTTTTT. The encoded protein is CASSQDAVANEKLFF.

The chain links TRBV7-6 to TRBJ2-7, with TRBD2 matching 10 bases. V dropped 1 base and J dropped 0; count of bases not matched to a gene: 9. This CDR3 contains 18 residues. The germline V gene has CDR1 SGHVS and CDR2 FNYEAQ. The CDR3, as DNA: TGTGCCAGCAGCTTAGTTCCCCCTAGCGGGGGCCTCTCCTACGAGCAGTACTTC. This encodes CASSLVPPSGGLSYEQYF.

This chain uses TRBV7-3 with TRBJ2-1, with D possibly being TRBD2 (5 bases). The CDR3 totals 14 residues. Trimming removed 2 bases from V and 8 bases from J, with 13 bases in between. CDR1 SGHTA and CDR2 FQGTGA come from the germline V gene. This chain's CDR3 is CASSLEPSSDEQFF. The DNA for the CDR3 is TGTGCCAGCAGCTTAGAACCTAGCTCGGATGAGCAGTTCTTC.

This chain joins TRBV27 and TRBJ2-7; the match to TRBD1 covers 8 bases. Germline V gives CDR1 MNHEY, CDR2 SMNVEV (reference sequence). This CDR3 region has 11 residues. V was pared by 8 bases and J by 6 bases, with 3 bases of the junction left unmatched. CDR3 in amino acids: CASSQGAEQYF. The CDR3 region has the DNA TGTGCCAGCTCCCAGGGGGCCGAGCAGTACTTC.